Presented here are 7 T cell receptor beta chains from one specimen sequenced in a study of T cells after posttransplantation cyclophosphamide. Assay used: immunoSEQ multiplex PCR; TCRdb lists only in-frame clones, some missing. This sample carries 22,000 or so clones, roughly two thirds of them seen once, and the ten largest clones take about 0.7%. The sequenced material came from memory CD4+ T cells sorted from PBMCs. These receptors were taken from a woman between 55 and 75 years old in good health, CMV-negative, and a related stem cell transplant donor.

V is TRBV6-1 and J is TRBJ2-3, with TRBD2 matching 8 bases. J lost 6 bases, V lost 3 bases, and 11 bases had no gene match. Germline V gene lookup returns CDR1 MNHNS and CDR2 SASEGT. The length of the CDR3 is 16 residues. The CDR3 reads CASSDNIGRARDTQYF. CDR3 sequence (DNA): TGTGCCAGCAGTGATAATATCGGGAGGGCCCGCGATACGCAGTATTTT.

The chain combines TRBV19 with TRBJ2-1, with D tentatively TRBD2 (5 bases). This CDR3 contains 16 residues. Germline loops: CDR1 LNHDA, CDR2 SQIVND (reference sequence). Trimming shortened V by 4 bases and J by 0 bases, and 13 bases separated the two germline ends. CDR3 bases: TGTGCCAGTAGTAAGGCGGGTGCCGGCTCCTACAATGAGCAGTTCTTC. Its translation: CASSKAGAGSYNEQFF.

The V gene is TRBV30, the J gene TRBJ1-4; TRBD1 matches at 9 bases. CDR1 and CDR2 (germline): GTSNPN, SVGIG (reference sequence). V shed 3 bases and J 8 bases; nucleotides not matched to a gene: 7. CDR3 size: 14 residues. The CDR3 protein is CAWRRTGALEKLFF. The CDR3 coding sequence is TGTGCCTGGAGGCGGACAGGGGCTTTGGAAAAACTGTTTTTT.

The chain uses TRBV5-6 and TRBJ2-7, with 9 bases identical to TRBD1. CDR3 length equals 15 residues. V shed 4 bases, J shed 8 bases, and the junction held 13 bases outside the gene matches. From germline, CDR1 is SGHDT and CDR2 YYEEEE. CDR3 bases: TGTGCCAGCAGCCCCCTCCCCGGGACAGGGAGTCAGCAGTACTTC. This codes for CASSPLPGTGSQQYF.

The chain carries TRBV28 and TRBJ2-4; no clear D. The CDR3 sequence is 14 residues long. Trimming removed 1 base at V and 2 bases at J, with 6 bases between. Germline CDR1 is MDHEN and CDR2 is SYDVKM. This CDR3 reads CASSLSSPKNIQYF. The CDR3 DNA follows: TGTGCCAGCAGTTTATCCTCTCCCAAAAACATTCAGTACTTC.

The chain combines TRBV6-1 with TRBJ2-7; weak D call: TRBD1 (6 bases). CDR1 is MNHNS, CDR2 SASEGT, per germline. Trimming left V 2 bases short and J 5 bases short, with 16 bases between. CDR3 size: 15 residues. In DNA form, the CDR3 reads TGTGCCAGCAGTGAAAAAATTCTGGGGGCGAACGAGCAGTACTTC. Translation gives CASSEKILGANEQYF.

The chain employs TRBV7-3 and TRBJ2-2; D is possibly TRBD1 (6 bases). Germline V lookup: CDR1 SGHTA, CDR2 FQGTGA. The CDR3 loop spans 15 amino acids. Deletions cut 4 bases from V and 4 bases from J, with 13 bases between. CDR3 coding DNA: TGTGCCAGCAGCTCCGGGACAAAGAGCACCGGGGAGCTGTTTTTT. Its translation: CASSSGTKSTGELFF. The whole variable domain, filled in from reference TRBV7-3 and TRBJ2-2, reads GAGVSQTPSNKVTEKGKYVELRCDPISGHTALYWYRQSLGQGPEFLIYFQGTGAADDSGLPNDRFFAVRPEGSVSTLKIQRTERGDSAVYLCASSSGTKSTGELFFGEGSRLTVL.